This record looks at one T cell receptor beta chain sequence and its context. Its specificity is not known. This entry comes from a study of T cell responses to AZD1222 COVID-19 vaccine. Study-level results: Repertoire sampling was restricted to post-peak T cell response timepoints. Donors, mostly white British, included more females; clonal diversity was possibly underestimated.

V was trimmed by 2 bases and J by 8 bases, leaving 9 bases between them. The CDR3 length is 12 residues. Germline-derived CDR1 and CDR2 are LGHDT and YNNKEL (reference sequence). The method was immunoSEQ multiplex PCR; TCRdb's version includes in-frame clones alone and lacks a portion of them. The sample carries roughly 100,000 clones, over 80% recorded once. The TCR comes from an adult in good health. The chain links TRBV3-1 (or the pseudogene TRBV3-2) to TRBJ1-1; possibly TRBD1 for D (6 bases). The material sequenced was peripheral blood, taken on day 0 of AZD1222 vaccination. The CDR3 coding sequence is TGTGCCAGCAGCCAAACCGGGACAGAAGCTTTCTTT. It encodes CASSQTGTEAFF.